Below, one T cell receptor (beta chain) is given with its context. The target antigen is unknown. For each subset, genomic DNA was distributed in equal portions over several immunoSEQ plates. Sequencing used immunoSEQ multiplex PCR; TCRdb keeps in-frame clones, though not all of them. This sample has about 2.3 million clones, with roughly 92% found just once. These data belong to a study of shared clonotypes between healthy human individuals. Findings and limits, study-wide: Even with large depth, rarefaction showed that sorted-subset sequencing was incomplete. Non-shared clonotypes showed lower generation probabilities than clonotypes common to all four donors.

Germline V gene sequence: CDR1 MNHEY, CDR2 SMNVEV (reference sequence). The CDR3 contains 17 residues. The ends lost 4 bases at V and 5 bases at J; junction bases unmatched: 12. The sequenced sample consisted of naive CD4+ T cells from PBMCs. The subset was: CD45RA+ positively selected. The V and J genes are TRBV27 and TRBJ1-1, with TRBD1 identical over 11 bases. The source is a man younger than 35 in good health. Some clones in this sample may be carry-over from other donors' samples. The CDR3 sequence is CASSSLRSGTGGTEAFF. The DNA for the CDR3 is TGTGCCAGCAGTTCACTAAGATCAGGGACAGGGGGAACTGAAGCTTTCTTT.